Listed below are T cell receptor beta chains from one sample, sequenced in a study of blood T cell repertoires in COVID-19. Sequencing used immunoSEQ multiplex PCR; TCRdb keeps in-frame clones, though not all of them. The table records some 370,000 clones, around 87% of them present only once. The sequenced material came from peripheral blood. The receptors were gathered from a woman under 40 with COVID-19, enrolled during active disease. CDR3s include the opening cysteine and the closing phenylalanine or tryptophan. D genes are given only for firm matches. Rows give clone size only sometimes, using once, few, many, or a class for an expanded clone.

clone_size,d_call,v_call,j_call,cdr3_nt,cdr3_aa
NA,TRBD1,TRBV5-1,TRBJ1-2,TGCGCCAGCAGTCGCGGACAGGGGGCGCTTGGCTACACCTTC,CASSRGQGALGYTF
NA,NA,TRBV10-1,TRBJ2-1,TGCGCCAGCAGTGAGGGGGGCAACTACAATGAGCAGTTCTTC,CASSEGGNYNEQFF
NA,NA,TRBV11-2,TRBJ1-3,TGTGCCAGCAGCCTAGGACCGGGTTTCTCTGGAAACACCATATATTTT,CASSLGPGFSGNTIYF
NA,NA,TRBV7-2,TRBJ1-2,TGTGCCAGCAGCTCTCCACGCGGTAACTATGGCTACACCTTC,CASSSPRGNYGYTF
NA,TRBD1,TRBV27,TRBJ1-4,TGTGCCAGCAGTTTAACGGGACAGAGAAAGAGTAATGAAAAACTGTTTTTT,CASSLTGQRKSNEKLFF
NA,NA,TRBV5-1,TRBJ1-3,TGCGCCAGCAGCGACCAGGGTACTGGAAACACCATATATTTT,CASSDQGTGNTIYF
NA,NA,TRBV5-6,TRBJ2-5,TGTGCCAGCAGCTTGAGTCCGGGGAAGGGGACCCAGTACTTC,CASSLSPGKGTQYF
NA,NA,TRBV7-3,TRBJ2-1,TGTGCCAGCAGCGCCGGTGGGGCTACAGATGAGCAGTTCTTC,CASSAGGATDEQFF
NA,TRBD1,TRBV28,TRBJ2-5,TGTGCCAGCGGGACAGGACCGTTGTACCAAGAGACCCAGTACTTC,CASGTGPLYQETQYF
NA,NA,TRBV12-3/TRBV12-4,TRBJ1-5,TGTGCCAGCAGTACGACAGGTAGAGGGCCCCAGCATTTT,CASSTTGRGPQHF
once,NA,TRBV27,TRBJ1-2,TGTGCCAGCAGTCTTACTAGTGCTAACGGCTACACCTTC,CASSLTSANGYTF
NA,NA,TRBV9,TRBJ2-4,TGTGCCAGCGGCAGGACTACAGACATTCAGTACTTC,CASGRTTDIQYF
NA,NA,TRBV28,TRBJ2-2,TGTGCCAGCAGTATCTTGACACCCCCCGGGGAGCTGTTTTTT,CASSILTPPGELFF
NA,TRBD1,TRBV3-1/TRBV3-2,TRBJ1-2,TGTGCCAGCAGCCAAGTGGGGACAGGGGGCCTTGGCTACACCTTC,CASSQVGTGGLGYTF
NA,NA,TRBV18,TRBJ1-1,TGTGCCAGCTCCCGCGGGTCCGGGAGAAACACTGAAGCTTTCTTT,CASSRGSGRNTEAFF
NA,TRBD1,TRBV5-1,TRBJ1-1,TGCGCCAGCAGCGGAGACAGGGGGCGCGGGAGCACTGAAGCTTTCTTT,CASSGDRGRGSTEAFF
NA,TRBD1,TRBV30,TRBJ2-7,TGTGCCTGGAGTATAATGACAGGGAATGAGCAGTACTTC,CAWSIMTGNEQYF
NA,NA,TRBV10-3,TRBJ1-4,TGTGCCATCAGTGAGCCCCTGAGCCAAAAACTGTTTTTT,CAISEPLSQKLFF
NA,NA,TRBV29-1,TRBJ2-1,TGCAGCGTTGGCGGACTTCTCGGCGATGAGCAGTTCTTC,CSVGGLLGDEQFF
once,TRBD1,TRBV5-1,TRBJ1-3,TGCGCCAGCAGCCCGAGACAGGGTTTCGCAAACACCATATATTTT,CASSPRQGFANTIYF
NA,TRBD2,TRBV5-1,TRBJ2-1,TGCGCCAGCAGCTCGGGACTAGGCGATGGGGATGAGCAGTTCTTC,CASSSGLGDGDEQFF
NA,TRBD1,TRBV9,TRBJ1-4,TGTGCCAGCAGCGGACAGGGGGCCGGCGAAAAACTGTTTTTT,CASSGQGAGEKLFF
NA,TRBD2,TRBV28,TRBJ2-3,TGTGCCAGCAGTCTTGAAGCGGGAGATACAGATACGCAGTATTTT,CASSLEAGDTDTQYF
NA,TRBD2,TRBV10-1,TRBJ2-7,TGCGCCAGCAGTGAGTATAGGGCTAGCGGAGTCTACGAGCAGTACTTC,CASSEYRASGVYEQYF
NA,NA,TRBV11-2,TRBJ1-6,TGTGCCAGCAGCTTCGGCAGGAATCTCTATAATTCACCCCTCCACTTT,CASSFGRNLYNSPLHF
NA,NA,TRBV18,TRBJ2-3,TGTGCCAGCTCACCGGTGTTCGGGGGTCGCACAGATACGCAGTATTTT,CASSPVFGGRTDTQYF
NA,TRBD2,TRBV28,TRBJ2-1,TGTGCCAGCGGGTTAGCGGGAAGGAGCTCCTACAATGAGCAGTTCTTC,CASGLAGRSSYNEQFF
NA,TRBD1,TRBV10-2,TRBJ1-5,TGCGCCAGCAGAGCAGGGGGCGGGTTTGGTCAGCCCCAGCATTTT,CASRAGGGFGQPQHF
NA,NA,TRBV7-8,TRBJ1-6,TGTGCCAGCAGCTGGGGGCAGGGCTCCTATAATTCACCCCTCCACTTT,CASSWGQGSYNSPLHF
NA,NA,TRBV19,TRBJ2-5,TGTGCCAGTAGTATCAGTGGAGAGACCCAGTACTTC,CASSISGETQYF
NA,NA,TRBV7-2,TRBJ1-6,TGTGCCAGCAGCTTATCGGCAGGGTCCCTCCACTTT,CASSLSAGSLHF
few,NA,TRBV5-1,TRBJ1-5,TGCGCCAGCAGCTTGGACAGGGAGCAGCCCCAGCATTTT,CASSLDREQPQHF
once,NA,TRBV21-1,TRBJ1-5,TGTGCCAGCAGCTCCGAGGATCAGCCCCAGCATTTT,CASSSEDQPQHF
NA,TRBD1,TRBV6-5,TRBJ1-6,TGTGCCAGCAGTTACGGAGGGGGCAGAGAAGGATCACCCCTCCACTTT,CASSYGGGREGSPLHF
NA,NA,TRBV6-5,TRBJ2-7,TGTGCCAGCAGTTACTCGACAGGCGGGGAGCAGTACTTC,CASSYSTGGEQYF
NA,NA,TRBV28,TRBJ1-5,TGTGCCAGCAGTTTATCCCGCGCCATCAATCAGCCCCAGCATTTT,CASSLSRAINQPQHF
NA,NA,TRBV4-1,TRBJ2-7,TGCGCCAGCAGCCAAGTCAACAGATTCGAGCAGTACTTC,CASSQVNRFEQYF
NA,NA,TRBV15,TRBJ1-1,TGTGCCACCAGCAGAGATCAGAGGGTAGGGAACACTGAAGCTTTCTTT,CATSRDQRVGNTEAFF
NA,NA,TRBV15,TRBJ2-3,TGTGCCACCAGCAGAATACCGGTCGGCACAGATACGCAGTATTTT,CATSRIPVGTDTQYF
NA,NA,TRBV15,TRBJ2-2,TGTGCCACCAGCAGCCCCAACCCACGGGGAAAATACACCGGGGAGCTGTTTTTT,CATSSPNPRGKYTGELFF
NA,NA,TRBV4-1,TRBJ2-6,TGCGCCAGCAGCGGAGTAGAGGGGGGGTATGGGGCCAACGTCCTGACTTTC,CASSGVEGGYGANVLTF
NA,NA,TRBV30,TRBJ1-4,TGTGCCTGGAGTTCCGGGGGGGCTAATGAAAAACTGTTTTTT,CAWSSGGANEKLFF
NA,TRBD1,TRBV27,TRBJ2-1,TGTGCCAGCAGTTTCTTAGGGGGCCTCAATGAGCAGTTCTTC,CASSFLGGLNEQFF
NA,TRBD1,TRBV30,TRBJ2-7,TGTGCCTGGAGTGTACGTAGGGGGCTGGGAAGCGAGCAGTACTTC,CAWSVRRGLGSEQYF
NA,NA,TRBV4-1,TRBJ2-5,TGCGCCAGCAGCCAAGATTCGGGCAGGGTAGAAGAGACCCAGTACTTC,CASSQDSGRVEETQYF
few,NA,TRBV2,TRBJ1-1,TGTGCCAGCAGTGTAGTGACAGTGAACACTGAAGCTTTCTTT,CASSVVTVNTEAFF
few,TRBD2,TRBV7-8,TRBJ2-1,TGTGCCAGCAGCTTATACCTAGCGGTCAATGAGCAGTTCTTC,CASSLYLAVNEQFF
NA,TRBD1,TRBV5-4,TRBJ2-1,TGTGCCAGCAGCTTGGATCCGACAGGGGGGATTTACAATGAGCAGTTCTTC,CASSLDPTGGIYNEQFF
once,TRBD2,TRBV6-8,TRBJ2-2,TGTGCCAGCAGTTACCAGGGACTAACGAACACCGGGGAGCTGTTTTTT,CASSYQGLTNTGELFF
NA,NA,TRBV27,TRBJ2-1,TGTGCCAGCAGTTGGACTGCGGTATACAATGAGCAGTTCTTC,CASSWTAVYNEQFF
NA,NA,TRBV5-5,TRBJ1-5,TGTGCCAGCAGCTTGTATTATAATCAGCCCCAGCATTTT,CASSLYYNQPQHF
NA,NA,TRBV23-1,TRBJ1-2,TGCGCCAGCGCTAAAGGGGCAGGGGACTACGGCTACACCTTC,CASAKGAGDYGYTF
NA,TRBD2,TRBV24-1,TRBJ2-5,TGTGCCACCAGTGAACCTACTAGCGGCCAAGAGACCCAGTACTTC,CATSEPTSGQETQYF
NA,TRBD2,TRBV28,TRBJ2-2,TGTGCCAGCAGCCGGACTAGCGGGAGCACCGGGGAGCTGTTTTTT,CASSRTSGSTGELFF
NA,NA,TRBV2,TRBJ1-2,TGTGCCAGCAGTGAGGCAGGGGAAGGGATCAAACGCTATGGCTACACCTTC,CASSEAGEGIKRYGYTF
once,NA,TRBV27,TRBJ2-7,TGTGCCAGCAGTTTAAACCAGGGCGAGCAGTACTTC,CASSLNQGEQYF
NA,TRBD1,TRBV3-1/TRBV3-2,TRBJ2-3,TGTGCCAGCAGCCGACAGGGATCAGATACGCAGTATTTT,CASSRQGSDTQYF
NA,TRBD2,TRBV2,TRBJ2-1,TGTGCCAGCAGCGAAAGCGGGAGGGAGCAGTTCTTC,CASSESGREQFF
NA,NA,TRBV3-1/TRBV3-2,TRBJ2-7,TGTGCCAGCAGCCAAGGGTCCGGCGAGCAGTACTTC,CASSQGSGEQYF